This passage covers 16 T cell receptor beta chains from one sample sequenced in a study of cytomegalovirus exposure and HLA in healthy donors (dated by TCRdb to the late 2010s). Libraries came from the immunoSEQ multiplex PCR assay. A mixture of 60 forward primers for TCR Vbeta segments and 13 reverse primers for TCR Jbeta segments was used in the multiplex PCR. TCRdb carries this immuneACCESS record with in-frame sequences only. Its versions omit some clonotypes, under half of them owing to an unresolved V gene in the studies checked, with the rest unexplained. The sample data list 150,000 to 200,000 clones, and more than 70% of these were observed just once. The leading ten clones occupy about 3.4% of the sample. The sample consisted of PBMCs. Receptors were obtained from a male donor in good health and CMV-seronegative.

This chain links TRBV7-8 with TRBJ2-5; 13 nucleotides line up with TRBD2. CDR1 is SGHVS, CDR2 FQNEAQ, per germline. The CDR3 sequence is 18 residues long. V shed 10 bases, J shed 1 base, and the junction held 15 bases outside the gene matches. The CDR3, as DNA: TGTGCCATCACGCGCCCTCCTAGGACTAGCGGGGGCCAAGAGACCCAGTACTTC. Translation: CAITRPPRTSGGQETQYF. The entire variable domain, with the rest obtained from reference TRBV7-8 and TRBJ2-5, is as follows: GAGVSQSPRYKVAKRGQDVALRCDPISGHVSLFWYQQALGQGPEFLTYFQNEAQLDKSGLPSDRFFAERPEGSVSTLKIQRTQQEDSAVYLCAITRPPRTSGGQETQYFGPGTRLLVL.

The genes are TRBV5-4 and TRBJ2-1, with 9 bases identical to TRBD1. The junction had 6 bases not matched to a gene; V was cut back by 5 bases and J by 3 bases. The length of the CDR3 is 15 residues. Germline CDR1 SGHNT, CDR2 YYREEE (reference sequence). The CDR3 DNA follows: TGTGCCAGCAGTTCTCCGGGACAGGGCTACAATGAGCAGTTCTTC. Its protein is CASSSPGQGYNEQFF.

Written as DNA, the CDR3 is TGTGCCAGCAGTGGGGGGGGCCCTTCCTACTACAATGAGCAGTTCTTC. Protein: CASSGGGPSYYNEQFF. The chain uses TRBV28 and TRBJ2-1; perhaps TRBD2 as D (7 bases). Trimming removed 5 bases from V and 3 bases from J, with 17 bases in between. CDR1 and CDR2 (germline): MDHEN, SYDVKM. The CDR3 runs 16 residues.

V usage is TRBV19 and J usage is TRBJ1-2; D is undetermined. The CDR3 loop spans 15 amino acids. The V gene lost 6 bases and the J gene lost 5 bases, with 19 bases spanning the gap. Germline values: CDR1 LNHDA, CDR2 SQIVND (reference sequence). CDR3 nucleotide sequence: TGTGCCAGTAGCCCGGGAACAACCCTCGGATATGGCTACACCTTC. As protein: CASSPGTTLGYGYTF.

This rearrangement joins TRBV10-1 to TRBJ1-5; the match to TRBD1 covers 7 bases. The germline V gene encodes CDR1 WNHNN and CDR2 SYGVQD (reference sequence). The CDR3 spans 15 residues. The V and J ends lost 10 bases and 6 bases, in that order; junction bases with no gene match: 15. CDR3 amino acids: CANQHIRGQSQPQHF. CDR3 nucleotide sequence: TGCGCCAACCAGCACATTAGGGGGCAAAGTCAGCCCCAGCATTTT.

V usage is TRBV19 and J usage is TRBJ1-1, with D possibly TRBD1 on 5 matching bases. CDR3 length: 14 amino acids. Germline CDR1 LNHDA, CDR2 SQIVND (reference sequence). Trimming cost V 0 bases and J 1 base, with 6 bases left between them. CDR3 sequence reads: CASSIEGQNTEAFF. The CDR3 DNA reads TGTGCCAGTAGTATAGAAGGACAGAACACTGAAGCTTTCTTT.

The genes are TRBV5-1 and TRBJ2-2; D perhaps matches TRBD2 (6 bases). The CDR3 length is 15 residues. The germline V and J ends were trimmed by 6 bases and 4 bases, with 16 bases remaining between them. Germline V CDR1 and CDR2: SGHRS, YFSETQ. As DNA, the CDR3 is TGCGCCAGCAAGAGAGGCGGGGCCGGCACCGGGGAGCTGTTTTTT. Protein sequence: CASKRGGAGTGELFF.

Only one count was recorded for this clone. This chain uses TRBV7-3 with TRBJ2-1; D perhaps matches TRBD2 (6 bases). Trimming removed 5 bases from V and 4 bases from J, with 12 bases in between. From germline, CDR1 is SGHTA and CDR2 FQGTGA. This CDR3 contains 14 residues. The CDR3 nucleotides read TGTGCCAGCAGCGTGGGAGGTTCATACAATGAGCAGTTCTTC. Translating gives CASSVGGSYNEQFF.

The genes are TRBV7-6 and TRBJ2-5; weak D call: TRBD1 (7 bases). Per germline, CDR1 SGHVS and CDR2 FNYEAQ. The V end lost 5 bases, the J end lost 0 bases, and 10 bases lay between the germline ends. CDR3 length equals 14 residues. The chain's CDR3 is CASSAGQHQETQYF. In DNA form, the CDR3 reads TGTGCCAGCAGCGCGGGACAGCACCAAGAGACCCAGTACTTC.

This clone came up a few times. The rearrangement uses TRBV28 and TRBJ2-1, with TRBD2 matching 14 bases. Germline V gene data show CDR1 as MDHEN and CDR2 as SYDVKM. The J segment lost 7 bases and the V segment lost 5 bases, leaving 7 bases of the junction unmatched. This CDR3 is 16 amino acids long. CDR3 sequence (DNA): TGTGCCAGCAGTACTACGGGGACTAGCGGGAGAAATGAGCAGTTCTTC. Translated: CASSTTGTSGRNEQFF.

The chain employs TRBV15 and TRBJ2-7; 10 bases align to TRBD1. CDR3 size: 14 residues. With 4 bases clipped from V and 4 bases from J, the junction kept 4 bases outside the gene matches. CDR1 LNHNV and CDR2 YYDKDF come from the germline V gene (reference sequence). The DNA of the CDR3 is TGTGCCACCAGCACAGACAGGGGGCCTTACGAGCAGTACTTC. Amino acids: CATSTDRGPYEQYF.

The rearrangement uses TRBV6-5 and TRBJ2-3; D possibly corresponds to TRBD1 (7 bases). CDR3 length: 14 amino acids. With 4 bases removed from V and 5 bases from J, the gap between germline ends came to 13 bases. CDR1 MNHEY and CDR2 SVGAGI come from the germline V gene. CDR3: CASSSRQGGDTQYF. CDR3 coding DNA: TGTGCCAGCAGTTCGAGACAGGGAGGAGATACGCAGTATTTT.

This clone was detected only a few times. DNA of the CDR3: TGTGCCAGCAGCCAAGGACTAGCGGGCGCCGCCAACCAAGAGACCCAGTACTTC. Its protein product is CASSQGLAGAANQETQYF. V and J are TRBV7-8 and TRBJ2-5; the match to TRBD2 covers 11 bases. The V gene end was trimmed by 5 bases and the J gene end by 0 bases; junction bases not matched to a gene: 11. Germline V CDR1 and CDR2: SGHVS, FQNEAQ. The CDR3 extends over 18 amino acids.

The CDR3 sequence is CASRGSVFRGTEAFF. The CDR3 region has the DNA TGTGCCAGCAGGGGGTCCGTGTTCAGGGGCACTGAAGCTTTCTTT. The rearrangement links TRBV2 to TRBJ1-1; D may be TRBD1 (6 bases). The germline V and J ends were trimmed by 6 bases and 4 bases, with 18 bases remaining between them. Germline values: CDR1 SNHLY, CDR2 FYNNEI. CDR3 length: 15 residues.

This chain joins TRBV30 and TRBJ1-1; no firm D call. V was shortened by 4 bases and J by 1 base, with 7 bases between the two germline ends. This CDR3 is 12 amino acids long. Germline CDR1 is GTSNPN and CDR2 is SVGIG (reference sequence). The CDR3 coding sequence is TGTGCCTGGAATACAGCGAACACTGAAGCTTTCTTT. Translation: CAWNTANTEAFF. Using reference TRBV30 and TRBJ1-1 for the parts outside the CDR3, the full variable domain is SQTIHQWPATLVQPVGSPLSLECTVEGTSNPNLYWYRQAAGRGLQLLFYSVGIGQISSEVPQNLSASRPQDRQFILSSKKLLLSDSGFYLCAWNTANTEAFFGQGTRLTVV.

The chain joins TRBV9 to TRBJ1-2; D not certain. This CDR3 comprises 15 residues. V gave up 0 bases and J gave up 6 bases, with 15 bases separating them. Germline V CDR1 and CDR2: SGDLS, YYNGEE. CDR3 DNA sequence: TGTGCCAGCAGCGTAGGCTCCGGAGGCTTGGATGGCTACACCTTC. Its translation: CASSVGSGGLDGYTF.